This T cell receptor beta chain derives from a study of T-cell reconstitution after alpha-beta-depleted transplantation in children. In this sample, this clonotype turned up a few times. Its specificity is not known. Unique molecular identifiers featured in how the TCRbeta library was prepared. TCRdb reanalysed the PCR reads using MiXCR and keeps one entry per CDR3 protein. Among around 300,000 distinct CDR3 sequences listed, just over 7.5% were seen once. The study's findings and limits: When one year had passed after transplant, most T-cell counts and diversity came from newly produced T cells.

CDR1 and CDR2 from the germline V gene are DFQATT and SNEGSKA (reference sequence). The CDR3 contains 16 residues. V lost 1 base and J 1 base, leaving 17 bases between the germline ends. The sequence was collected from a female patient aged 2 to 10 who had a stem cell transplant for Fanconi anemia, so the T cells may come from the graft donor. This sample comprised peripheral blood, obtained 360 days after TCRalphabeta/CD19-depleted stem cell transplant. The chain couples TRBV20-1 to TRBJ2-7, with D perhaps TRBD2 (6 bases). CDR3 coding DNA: TGCAGTGCTAGAGGTGGTCAGCGGGCCTCTTCCTACGAGCAGTACTTC. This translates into CSARGGQRASSYEQYF.